Below, 21 T cell receptor beta chains from the same sample are listed, as sequenced in a study of blood T cell repertoires in COVID-19. Measured with immunoSEQ multiplex PCR; TCRdb has only the in-frame clones, and not every one. The sample lists around 250,000 clones, around four fifths occurring once. Input material: PBMCs or T cells enriched from blood (not recorded which). These receptors all come from a middle-aged man who had recovered from COVID-19.

The chain employs TRBV6-1 and TRBJ1-5; D is unresolved. From germline, CDR1 is MNHNS and CDR2 SASEGT. Trimming removed 1 base at V and 5 bases at J, with 12 bases between. The CDR3 spans 15 residues. The CDR3 DNA follows: TGTGCCAGCAGTGAAGTAGAGGGAGGCGATCAGCCCCAGCATTTT. Translation gives CASSEVEGGDQPQHF.

This clone has at least ten counts. The chain joins TRBV28 to TRBJ1-1; possible D gene TRBD1, 5 bases. CDR3 size: 14 residues. V was trimmed by 5 bases and J by 8 bases, leaving 18 bases between them. Germline CDR1 MDHEN, CDR2 SYDVKM. The CDR3 coding sequence is TGTGCCAGCAGTCTACATACAGGTCCTGGGGAAGCTTTCTTT. It is translated as CASSLHTGPGEAFF.

The CDR3 DNA reads as TGTGCCAGCAGCCCACAGGACAGGGGGCTCACAGATACGCAGTATTTT. Translation: CASSPQDRGLTDTQYF. The chain carries TRBV9 and TRBJ2-3; 11 nucleotides line up with TRBD1. V lost 4 bases to trimming and J lost 2 bases; unmatched junction nucleotides: 6. The CDR3 contains 16 residues. The germline V gene has CDR1 SGDLS and CDR2 YYNGEE.

The chain is built from TRBV4-1 and TRBJ1-1, with D hard to call. The CDR3 totals 15 residues. Deletions cut 4 bases from V and 0 bases from J, with 12 bases between. The V gene's germline CDR1 is MGHRA and CDR2 YSYEKL. The CDR3 nucleotides are TGCGCCAGCAGCCGGTCCGTGGCATTGAACACTGAAGCTTTCTTT. It codes for CASSRSVALNTEAFF.

Only a few counts were recorded for this clone. The chain is built from TRBV7-9 and TRBJ1-2; TRBD1 might be the D (5 bases). The V end lost 3 bases, the J end lost 3 bases, and 11 bases lay between the germline ends. Germline V CDR1 and CDR2: SEHNR, FQNEAQ (reference sequence). This CDR3 is built from 14 residues. CDR3 nucleotide sequence: TGTGCCAGCAGCTTTGGCCCGGGGGACTATGGCTACACCTTC. Translation: CASSFGPGDYGYTF.

The chain carries TRBV3-1 (or the pseudogene TRBV3-2) and TRBJ2-5; tentative D call: TRBD1 (6 bases). The V gene lost 1 base and the J gene lost 4 bases, with 10 bases spanning the gap. The CDR3 totals 14 residues. The germline CDR1 and CDR2 sequences are LGHDT and YNNKEL (reference sequence). The CDR3, as DNA: TGTGCCAGCAGCCAAGTACAGGGAGCAGAGACCCAGTACTTC. Protein product: CASSQVQGAETQYF.

V usage is TRBV7-8 and J usage is TRBJ1-6; D might be TRBD1 (5 bases). Germline V gene lookup returns CDR1 SGHVS and CDR2 FQNEAQ. Trimming removed 5 bases from V and 7 bases from J, with 15 bases in between. The CDR3 totals 15 residues. The CDR3 DNA is TGTGCCAGCAGCACCCGGGACCGGGAGAATTCACCCCTCCACTTT. Protein product: CASSTRDRENSPLHF.

The V and J genes are TRBV4-1 and TRBJ1-1, with D perhaps TRBD1 (6 bases). This CDR3 spans 13 amino acids. V lost 6 bases, J lost 4 bases, and 12 bases lay in between. The V gene's germline CDR1 is MGHRA and CDR2 YSYEKL. CDR3 loop: CASRRGASTEAFF. The CDR3 DNA sequence: TGCGCCAGCAGACGGGGGGCGAGCACTGAAGCTTTCTTT.

CDR3: CASSLVGTRQETQYF. The CDR3 DNA is TGCGCCAGCAGCTTGGTTGGGACAAGACAAGAGACCCAGTACTTC. This chain uses TRBV5-1 with TRBJ2-5, with a possible D match to TRBD1 (6 bases). The CDR3 is made up of 15 amino acids. The V end was cut by 0 bases, the J end by 2 bases, with 11 bases between. The germline gives CDR1 SGHRS, CDR2 YFSETQ.

The chain couples TRBV20-1 to TRBJ2-2, with D possibly being TRBD1 (5 bases). Trimming removed 3 bases from V and 3 bases from J, with 8 bases in between. CDR1 is DFQATT, CDR2 SNEGSKA, per germline (reference sequence). This CDR3 contains 13 residues. CDR3 amino acids: CSASLGDTGELFF. CDR3 coding DNA: TGCAGTGCTAGTTTAGGGGACACCGGGGAGCTGTTTTTT.

The V call is TRBV4-1, the J call TRBJ2-7; D unclear. Germline V gene lookup returns CDR1 MGHRA and CDR2 YSYEKL. CDR3 size: 13 residues. Trimming took off 5 bases at V and 1 base at J, with 9 bases between the two ends. Written as DNA, the CDR3 is TGCGCCAGCAGCGTGGCTAGTTCCTACGAGCAGTACTTC. This encodes CASSVASSYEQYF.

The rearrangement joins TRBV5-1 to TRBJ2-3, with TRBD2 matching over 9 bases. V shed 4 bases, J shed 8 bases, and the junction held 11 bases outside the gene matches. The CDR3 totals 15 residues. Germline CDR1 SGHRS, CDR2 YFSETQ. The CDR3 region is CASSPSSGNPGTQYF. CDR3 DNA sequence: TGCGCCAGCAGCCCATCTAGCGGGAACCCGGGTACGCAGTATTTT.

This clone has only one observation. The chain employs TRBV19 and TRBJ1-4; 10 nucleotides agree with TRBD1. With 4 bases clipped from V and 5 bases from J, the junction kept 4 bases outside the gene matches. The CDR3 has 15 amino acids. CDR1 and CDR2 from the germline V gene are LNHDA and SQIVND (reference sequence). This CDR3 is CASSTPGQGNEKLFF. DNA for the CDR3: TGTGCCAGTAGTACCCCGGGACAGGGGAATGAAAAACTGTTTTTT.

The gene calls are TRBV3-1 (or the pseudogene TRBV3-2) and TRBJ1-2; the D gene is possibly TRBD1 (6 bases). The V end was cut by 1 base, the J end by 5 bases, with 20 bases between. The germline CDR1 and CDR2 sequences are LGHDT and YNNKEL (reference sequence). The CDR3 runs to 17 residues. The CDR3 nucleotides read TGTGCCAGCAGCCAAGCCCCAAGCAGGGGTCGTCGGTATGGCTACACCTTC. It is translated as CASSQAPSRGRRYGYTF.

The gene calls are TRBV30 and TRBJ1-6, with D possibly being TRBD1 (5 bases). CDR3 length equals 19 residues. V lost 2 bases, J lost 0 bases, and 20 bases lay in between. The germline V gene has CDR1 GTSNPN and CDR2 SVGIG (reference sequence). The CDR3 reads CAWSPYFGGASSYNSPLHF. CDR3 in DNA: TGTGCCTGGAGTCCTTACTTTGGAGGGGCGAGCTCCTATAATTCACCCCTCCACTTT.

The chain employs TRBV11-2 and TRBJ2-7; 7 bases match TRBD2. Per the germline V gene, CDR1 is SGHAT and CDR2 is FQNNGV. V lost 1 base to trimming and J lost 6 bases; unmatched junction nucleotides: 9. CDR3 length: 15 amino acids. The DNA for the CDR3 is TGTGCCAGCAGCTTAGTATGGGGCGGGGAGGGCGAGCAGTACTTC. Protein product: CASSLVWGGEGEQYF. The entire variable domain, with the rest obtained from reference TRBV11-2 and TRBJ2-7, is as follows: EAGVAQSPRYKIIEKRQSVAFWCNPISGHATLYWYQQILGQGPKLLIQFQNNGVVDDSQLPKDRFSAERLKGVDSTLKIQPAKLEDSAVYLCASSLVWGGEGEQYFGPGTRLTVT.

The gene calls are TRBV6-5 and TRBJ2-7; possibly TRBD1 for D (6 bases). Trimming shortened V by 6 bases and J by 4 bases, and 13 bases separated the two germline ends. The CDR3 spans 13 residues. Germline V CDR1 and CDR2: MNHEY, SVGAGI. CDR3 amino acids: CASRRGQIYEQYF. DNA of the CDR3: TGTGCCAGCAGACGTGGACAGATTTACGAGCAGTACTTC.

The chain combines TRBV7-2 with TRBJ1-1; 7 bases fit TRBD1. Unmatched junction bases numbered 4, after V lost 5 bases and J lost 4 bases. Germline CDR1 is SGHTA and CDR2 is FQGNSA. The CDR3 contains 13 residues. CDR3 amino acids: CASSVTGITEAFF. The CDR3 nucleotides are TGTGCCAGCAGCGTGACAGGGATCACTGAAGCTTTCTTT.

This rearrangement joins TRBV10-3 to TRBJ2-3; D ambiguous. CDR3 length equals 11 residues. Germline lookup yields CDR1 ENHRY and CDR2 SYGVKD. V was cut by 8 bases and J by 2 bases, with 5 bases left in between. CDR3 DNA: TGTGCCATCGGAGTCACAGATACGCAGTATTTT. Translation: CAIGVTDTQYF.

The chain carries TRBV2 and TRBJ1-5, with D unclear. Germline values: CDR1 SNHLY, CDR2 FYNNEI. The CDR3 runs 15 residues. V lost 6 bases to trimming and J lost 1 base, with 13 bases between them. The CDR3 spells CASSAGVGSNQPQHF. DNA for the CDR3: TGTGCCAGCAGCGCCGGAGTCGGGAGCAATCAGCCCCAGCATTTT.

This clone was seen a few times. The J gene is TRBJ2-7, the V gene TRBV3-1 (or the pseudogene TRBV3-2), with TRBD1 identical over 10 bases. In germline, CDR1 is LGHDT, CDR2 YNNKEL (reference sequence). J lost 3 bases, V lost 4 bases, and 3 bases had no gene match. The CDR3 has 14 amino acids. CDR3: CASSPRTGGYEQYF. CDR3 coding DNA: TGTGCCAGCAGCCCACGGACAGGGGGCTACGAGCAGTACTTC.